This entry is about one TCR beta chain. The antigen it binds to is not known. The sample holds no much larger clone one base away, and base qualities are not on file. Counted from cysteine to phenylalanine, this CDR3 has 16 amino acids. Of the read, only the CDR3 DNA is kept; its 48 bases are in frame from base 1. V is pruned by 5 bases and J by 1 base, leaving 7 bases of the junction without a gene match. CDR1 and CDR2 were assigned from the germline V gene (reference sequence) as MNHEY and SMNVEV. The sample comes from a study of T cell changes during pregnancy in multiple sclerosis (dated by TCRdb to about 2019). Regarding the complete study: Changes in the T cell repertoire over the course of pregnancy were examined in this study in women with multiple sclerosis.

Library preparation used the immunoSEQ multiplex PCR assay. The immuneACCESS repertoire file appears here via TCRdb, limited to in-frame rearrangements. These files lack a portion of the clones; in checked studies, under half of the deficit traces to unresolved V genes, and the cause of the others is not known. This sample lists about 34,000 clones; about nine tenths were detected once. Of the sample, under 15% is held by the ten largest clones. The sample in question was CD8+ T cells from peripheral blood mononuclear cells, obtained in the first trimester of pregnancy. The chain is made from TRBV27 and TRBJ1-1; TRBD1 aligns with 10 central bases. The receptor comes from a female donor with multiple sclerosis, enrolled in a pregnancy study. In nucleotide form, the sequence is TGTGCCAGCAGTCGTCCCGGGACAGGGGCGAACACTGAAGCTTTCTTT. Its coded protein is CASSRPGTGANTEAFF.